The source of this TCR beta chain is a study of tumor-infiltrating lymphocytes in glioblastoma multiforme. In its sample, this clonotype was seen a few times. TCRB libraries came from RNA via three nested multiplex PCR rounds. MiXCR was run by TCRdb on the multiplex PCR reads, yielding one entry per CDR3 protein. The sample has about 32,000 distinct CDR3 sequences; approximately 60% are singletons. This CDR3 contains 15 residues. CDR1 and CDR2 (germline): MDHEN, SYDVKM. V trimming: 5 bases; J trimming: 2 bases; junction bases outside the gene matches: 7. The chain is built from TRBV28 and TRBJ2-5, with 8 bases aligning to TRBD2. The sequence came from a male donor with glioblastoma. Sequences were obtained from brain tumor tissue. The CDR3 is CASSIGTRGQETQYF. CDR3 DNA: TGTGCCAGCAGTATCGGGACTAGGGGACAAGAGACCCAGTACTTC.